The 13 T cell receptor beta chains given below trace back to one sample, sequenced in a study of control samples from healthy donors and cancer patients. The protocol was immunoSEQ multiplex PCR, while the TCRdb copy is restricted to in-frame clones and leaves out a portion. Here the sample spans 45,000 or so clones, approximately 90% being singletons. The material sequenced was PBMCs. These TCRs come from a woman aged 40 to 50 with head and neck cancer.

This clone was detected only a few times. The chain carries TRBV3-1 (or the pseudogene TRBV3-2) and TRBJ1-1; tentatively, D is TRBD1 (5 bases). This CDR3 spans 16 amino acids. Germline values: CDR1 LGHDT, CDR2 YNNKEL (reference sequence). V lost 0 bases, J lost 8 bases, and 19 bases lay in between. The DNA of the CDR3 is TGTGCCAGCAGCCAAGATGGGGGGACGCCAACACTCGAAGCTTTCTTT. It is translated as CASSQDGGTPTLEAFF.

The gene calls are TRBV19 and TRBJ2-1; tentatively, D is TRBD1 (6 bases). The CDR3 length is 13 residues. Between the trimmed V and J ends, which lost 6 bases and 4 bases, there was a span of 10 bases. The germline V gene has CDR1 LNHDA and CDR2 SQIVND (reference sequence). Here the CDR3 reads CASRLRGYNEQFF. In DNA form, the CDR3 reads TGTGCCAGTAGGTTGAGGGGGTACAATGAGCAGTTCTTC.

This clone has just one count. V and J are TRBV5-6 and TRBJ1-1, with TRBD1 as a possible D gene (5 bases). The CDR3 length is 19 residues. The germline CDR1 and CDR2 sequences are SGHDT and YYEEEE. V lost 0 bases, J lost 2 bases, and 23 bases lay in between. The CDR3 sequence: CASSLGAVRRGGPNTEAFF. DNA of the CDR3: TGTGCCAGCAGCTTGGGGGCGGTGAGGAGGGGAGGGCCCAACACTGAAGCTTTCTTT.

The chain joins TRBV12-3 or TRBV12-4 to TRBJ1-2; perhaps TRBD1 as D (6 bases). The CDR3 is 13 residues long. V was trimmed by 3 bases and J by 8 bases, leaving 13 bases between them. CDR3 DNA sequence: TGTGCCAGCAGTTTGACAGGCCCTGGAGGCTACACCTTC. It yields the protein CASSLTGPGGYTF.

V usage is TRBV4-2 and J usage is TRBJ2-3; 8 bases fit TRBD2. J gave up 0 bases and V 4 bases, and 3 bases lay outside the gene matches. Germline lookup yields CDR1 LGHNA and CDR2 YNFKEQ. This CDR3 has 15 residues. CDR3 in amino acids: CASSPGLASTDTQYF. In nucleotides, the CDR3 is TGTGCCAGCAGCCCCGGACTAGCTAGCACAGATACGCAGTATTTT.

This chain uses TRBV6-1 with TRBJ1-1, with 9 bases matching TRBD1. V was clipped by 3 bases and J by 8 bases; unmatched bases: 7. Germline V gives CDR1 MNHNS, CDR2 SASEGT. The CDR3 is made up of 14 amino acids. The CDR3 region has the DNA TGTGCCAGCAGTGACCCAGGACAGGGGAGGGAAGCTTTCTTT. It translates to CASSDPGQGREAFF.

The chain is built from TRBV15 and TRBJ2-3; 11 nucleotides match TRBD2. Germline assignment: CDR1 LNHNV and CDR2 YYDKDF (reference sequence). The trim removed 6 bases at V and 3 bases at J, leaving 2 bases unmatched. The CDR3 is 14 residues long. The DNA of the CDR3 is TGTGCCACCAGACTAGCGGGAGTAACAGATACGCAGTATTTT. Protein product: CATRLAGVTDTQYF. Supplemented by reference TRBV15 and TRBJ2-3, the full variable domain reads DAMVIQNPRYQVTQFGKPVTLSCSQTLNHNVMYWYQQKSSQAPKLLFHYYDKDFNNEADTPDNFQSRRPNTSFCFLDIRSPGLGDTAMYLCATRLAGVTDTQYFGPGTRLTVL.

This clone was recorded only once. The CDR3 sequence: CASSLAENPYNEQFF. CDR3 DNA: TGCGCCAGCAGCTTGGCAGAGAACCCCTACAATGAGCAGTTCTTC. V gene TRBV5-1 combines with J gene TRBJ2-1; D not certain. The germline V and J ends were trimmed by 0 bases and 2 bases, with 9 bases remaining between them. The CDR3 contains 15 residues. From germline, CDR1 is SGHRS and CDR2 YFSETQ.

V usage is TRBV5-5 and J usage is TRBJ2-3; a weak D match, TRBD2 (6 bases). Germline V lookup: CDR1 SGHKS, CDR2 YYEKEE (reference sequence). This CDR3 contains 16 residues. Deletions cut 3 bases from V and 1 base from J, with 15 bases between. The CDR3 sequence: CASSSALGGGTDTQYF. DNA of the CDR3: TGTGCCAGCAGCTCGGCGCTCGGGGGAGGCACAGATACGCAGTATTTT.

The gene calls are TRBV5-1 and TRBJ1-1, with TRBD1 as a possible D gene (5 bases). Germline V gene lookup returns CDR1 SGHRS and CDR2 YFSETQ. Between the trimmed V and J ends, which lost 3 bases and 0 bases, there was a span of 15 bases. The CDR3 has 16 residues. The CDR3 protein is CASSWTGGGMNTEAFF. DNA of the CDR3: TGCGCCAGCAGCTGGACTGGGGGTGGTATGAACACTGAAGCTTTCTTT. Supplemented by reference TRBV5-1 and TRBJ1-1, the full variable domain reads KAGVTQTPRYLIKTRGQQVTLSCSPISGHRSVSWYQQTPGQGLQFLFEYFSETQRNKGNFPGRFSGRQFSNSRSEMNVSTLELGDSALYLCASSWTGGGMNTEAFFGQGTRLTVV.

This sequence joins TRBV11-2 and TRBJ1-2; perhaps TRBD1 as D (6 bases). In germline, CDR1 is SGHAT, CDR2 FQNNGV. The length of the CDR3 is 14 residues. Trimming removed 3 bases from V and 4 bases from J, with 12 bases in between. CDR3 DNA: TGTGCCAGCAGCTTTCCGACAGGACCCTATGGCTACACCTTC. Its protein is CASSFPTGPYGYTF.

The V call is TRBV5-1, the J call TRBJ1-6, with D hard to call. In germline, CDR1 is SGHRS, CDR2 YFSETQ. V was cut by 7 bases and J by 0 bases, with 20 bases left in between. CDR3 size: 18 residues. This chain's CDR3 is CASSFDGDSSSYNSPLHF. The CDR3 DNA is TGCGCCAGCTCCTTTGACGGAGACTCCAGCTCCTATAATTCACCCCTCCACTTT.

In nucleotides, the CDR3 is TGTGCCAGCTCGGACATACCTTTGGGCACCGGGGAGCTGTTTTTT. Its translation is CASSDIPLGTGELFF. The chain joins TRBV6-5 to TRBJ2-2; the D gene is possibly TRBD1 (5 bases). Trimming removed 8 bases at V and 4 bases at J, with 17 bases between. Per the germline V gene, CDR1 is MNHEY and CDR2 is SVGAGI. This CDR3 comprises 15 residues.